A selection of T cell receptor beta chains follows, all from one sample in a study of early T cells in non-severe SARS-CoV-2 infection. TCRdb reanalysed the 5' RACE reads using MiXCR and keeps one entry per CDR3 protein. The sample lists 25,000 to 35,000 distinct CDR3 sequences, roughly 3.9% occurring once. The sequenced sample was whole blood. These TCRs come from an adult who was a healthcare worker with PCR-confirmed SARS-CoV-2 infection or an uninfected control (not recorded which). Both conserved end residues are part of each CDR3. D genes are given only for firm matches. A clone size is listed for some rows: how often the clone was seen (once, few, many), or a class if it is expanded.

abundance	v_gene	j_gene	d_gene	CDR3aa	CDR3nt
many	TRBV7-2	TRBJ1-5	-	CASSLDSSNQPQHF	TGTGCCAGCAGCTTGGACAGTAGCAATCAGCCCCAGCATTTT
-	TRBV12-3/TRBV12-4	TRBJ2-4	-	CASSRQVGIKNIQYF	TGTGCCAGCAGTCGACAGGTGGGGATTAAAAACATTCAGTACTTC
many	TRBV6-4	TRBJ1-2	TRBD1	CASTTGGYGYTF	TGTGCCAGCACCACAGGGGGCTATGGCTACACCTTC
many	TRBV28	TRBJ2-3	-	CASSSTADTQYF	TGTGCCAGCAGTTCCACCGCAGATACGCAGTATTTT
many	TRBV7-8	TRBJ2-6	TRBD1	CASNTMPGQGSSGANVLTF	TGTGCCAGCAACACCATGCCGGGACAGGGGAGCTCTGGGGCCAACGTCCTGACTTTC
many	TRBV7-9	TRBJ2-4	-	CASSNNTGLGYIQYF	TGTGCCAGCAGCAATAATACGGGGTTGGGGTACATTCAGTACTTC
many	TRBV19	TRBJ2-2	TRBD2	CASSWAGAKWELFF	TGTGCCAGTAGCTGGGCGGGAGCTAAATGGGAGCTGTTTTTT
few	TRBV6-5	TRBJ1-2	TRBD1	CASSYDRASYGYTF	TGTGCCAGCAGTTACGACAGGGCGAGCTATGGCTACACCTTC
many	TRBV2	TRBJ2-7	TRBD2	CASRLAGVSSEQYF	TGTGCCAGCAGGTTAGCGGGAGTTTCCAGCGAGCAGTACTTC
many	TRBV14	TRBJ2-1	TRBD2	CASSQTRRTSSIF	TGTGCCAGCAGCCAGACCAGAAGGACTAGCAGCATCTTC
many	TRBV25-1	TRBJ2-1	TRBD1	CASSTPGTGWGEQFF	TGTGCCAGCAGTACCCCCGGGACAGGGTGGGGTGAGCAGTTCTTC
many	TRBV7-6	TRBJ2-5	-	CASSFLRGGRGQETQYF	TGTGCCAGCAGCTTCCTCCGTGGAGGGAGAGGGCAAGAGACCCAGTACTTC
many	TRBV7-9	TRBJ2-1	TRBD1	CASSLGQGGNEQFF	TGTGCCAGCAGCCTCGGACAGGGAGGCAATGAGCAGTTCTTC
many	TRBV20-1	TRBJ2-2	-	CGARGSLSTGELFF	TGCGGGGCCAGGGGTTCCCTGTCCACCGGGGAGCTGTTTTTT
many	TRBV29-1	TRBJ1-1	TRBD1	CSVERGTGGNTEAFF	TGCAGCGTTGAGCGTGGGACAGGGGGAAACACTGAAGCTTTCTTT
many	TRBV25-1	TRBJ2-7	TRBD1	CASSGGTGGVRHEQYF	TGTGCCAGCAGTGGCGGGACAGGGGGCGTTCGCCACGAGCAGTACTTC
many	TRBV20-1	TRBJ2-5	TRBD2	CSAEGLAGETQYF	TGCAGTGCGGAGGGACTAGCGGGGGAGACCCAGTACTTC
-	TRBV21-1	TRBJ2-1	-	CASSPAGRGEDSYNEQFF	TGTGCCAGCAGCCCCGCGGGGAGAGGGGAGGATTCCTACAATGAGCAGTTCTTC
many	TRBV6-2/TRBV6-3	TRBJ1-2	TRBD1	CASSYSTPGQGYYGYTF	TGTGCCAGCAGTTACTCGACCCCGGGACAGGGATACTATGGCTACACCTTC
few	TRBV29-1	TRBJ2-1	-	CITSGRGGEQFF	TGCATCACGAGCGGCCGAGGGGGTGAGCAGTTCTTC
few	TRBV7-6	TRBJ2-1	TRBD2	CASSFTSGGPNEQFF	TGTGCCAGCAGCTTCACTAGCGGGGGACCCAATGAGCAGTTCTTC
many	TRBV6-1	TRBJ2-1	TRBD1	CASIPGTVILEQFF	TGTGCCAGCATTCCCGGGACAGTCATTCTCGAGCAGTTCTTC
-	TRBV10-3	TRBJ2-7	-	CAISDPRGSYEQYF	TGTGCCATCAGTGACCCGCGGGGTTCCTACGAGCAGTACTTC
many	TRBV3-1	TRBJ1-1	TRBD1	CASMGQMNTEAFF	TGTGCCAGCATGGGACAGATGAACACTGAAGCTTTCTTT
few	TRBV30	TRBJ1-2	TRBD1	CAWIRDRVKRYGYTF	TGTGCCTGGATAAGGGACAGGGTTAAGCGCTATGGCTACACCTTC
many	TRBV9	TRBJ2-1	TRBD2	CASSVSGGAYEQFF	TGTGCCAGCAGCGTTAGCGGGGGGGCTTATGAGCAGTTCTTC
many	TRBV19	TRBJ1-5	-	CASSYGVQSNQPQHF	TGTGCCAGTTCATATGGGGTCCAGAGCAATCAGCCCCAGCATTTT
-	TRBV7-9	TRBJ1-2	-	CASSLLDSLNYGYTF	TGTGCCAGCAGCTTACTTGACAGCCTTAACTATGGCTACACCTTC
many	TRBV21-1	TRBJ2-7	-	CASSMGPGQGGEQYF	TGTGCCAGCAGCATGGGACCGGGACAGGGCGGCGAGCAGTACTTC
many	TRBV6-2/TRBV6-3	TRBJ1-1	-	CASSYLGMNTEAFF	TGTGCCAGCAGTTACCTGGGGATGAACACTGAAGCTTTCTTT
many	TRBV6-5	TRBJ1-2	-	CASSYWTAGDYGYTF	TGTGCCAGCAGTTATTGGACGGCCGGCGACTATGGCTACACCTTC
many	TRBV20-1	TRBJ1-5	TRBD1	CSATQGAGQPQHF	TGCAGTGCAACCCAGGGGGCAGGCCAGCCCCAGCATTTT
many	TRBV5-4	TRBJ2-7	TRBD2	CASSPGLGVHEQYF	TGTGCCAGCAGCCCGGGACTAGGGGTCCACGAGCAGTACTTC
many	TRBV29-1	TRBJ1-1	TRBD1	CSVEGTEVGKTFF	TGCAGCGTTGAGGGGACAGAAGTGGGGAAAACTTTCTTT
few	TRBV10-3	TRBJ2-1	TRBD2	CAIRRLAGVNEQFF	TGTGCCATCAGAAGACTAGCGGGGGTGAATGAGCAGTTCTTC
medium-sized	TRBV29-1	TRBJ2-2	-	CSVDRGFTGELFF	TGCAGCGTCGATAGGGGGTTCACCGGGGAGCTGTTTTTT
many	TRBV5-1	TRBJ1-5	-	CASSSTPTGAGNQPQHF	TGCGCCAGCAGCTCGACCCCCACAGGCGCGGGCAATCAGCCCCAGCATTTT
few	TRBV3-1	TRBJ1-4	-	CASSHRGEKLFF	TGTGCCAGCAGCCACAGGGGTGAAAAACTGTTTTTT
medium-sized	TRBV11-2	TRBJ2-1	-	CASTGGASSYNEQFF	TGTGCCAGCACCGGCGGGGCTAGCTCCTACAATGAGCAGTTCTTC
many	TRBV7-6	TRBJ1-2	TRBD1	CASSRLGQGEGYTF	TGTGCCAGCAGCCGCCTGGGACAGGGCGAGGGCTACACCTTC
many	TRBV4-1	TRBJ1-2	TRBD1	CASSQDGQGVYGYTF	TGCGCCAGCAGCCAAGATGGACAGGGGGTCTATGGCTACACCTTC
-	TRBV4-3	TRBJ1-1	-	CASSQVQMNTEAFF	TGCGCCAGCAGCCAGGTACAGATGAACACTGAAGCTTTCTTT
many	TRBV11-3	TRBJ1-1	-	CASSLVERDMNTEAFF	TGTGCCAGCAGCTTAGTGGAGAGGGACATGAACACTGAAGCTTTCTTT